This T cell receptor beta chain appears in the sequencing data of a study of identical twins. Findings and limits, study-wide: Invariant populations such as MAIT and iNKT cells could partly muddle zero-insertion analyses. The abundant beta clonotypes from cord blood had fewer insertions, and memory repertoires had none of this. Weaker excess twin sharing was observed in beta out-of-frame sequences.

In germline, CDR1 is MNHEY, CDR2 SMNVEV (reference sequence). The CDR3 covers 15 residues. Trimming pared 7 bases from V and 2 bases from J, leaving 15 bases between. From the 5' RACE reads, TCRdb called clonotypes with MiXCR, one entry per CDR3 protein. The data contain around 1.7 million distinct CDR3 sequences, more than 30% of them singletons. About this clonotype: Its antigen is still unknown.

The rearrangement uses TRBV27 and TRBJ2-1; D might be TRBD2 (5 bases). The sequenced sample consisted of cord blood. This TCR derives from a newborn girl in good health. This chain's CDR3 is CASTTRAATYNEQFF. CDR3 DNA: TGTGCCAGCACCACTAGAGCCGCTACCTACAATGAGCAGTTCTTC.